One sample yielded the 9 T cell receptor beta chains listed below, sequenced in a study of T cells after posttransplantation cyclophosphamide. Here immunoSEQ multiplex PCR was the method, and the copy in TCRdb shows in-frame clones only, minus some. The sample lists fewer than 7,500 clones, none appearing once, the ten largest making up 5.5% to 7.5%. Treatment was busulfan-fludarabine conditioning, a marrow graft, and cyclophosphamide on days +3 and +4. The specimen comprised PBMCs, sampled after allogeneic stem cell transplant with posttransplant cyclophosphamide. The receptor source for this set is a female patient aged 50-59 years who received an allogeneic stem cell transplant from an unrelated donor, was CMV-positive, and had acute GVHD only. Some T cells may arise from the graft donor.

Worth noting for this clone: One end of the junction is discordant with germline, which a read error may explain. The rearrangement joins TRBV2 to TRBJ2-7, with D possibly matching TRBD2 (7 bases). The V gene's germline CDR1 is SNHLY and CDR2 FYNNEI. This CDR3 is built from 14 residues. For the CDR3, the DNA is TGTGCCAGCGGGGGCGGGAGTGGGTCCTACGAGCAGTGCTTC. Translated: CASGGGSGSYEQCF.

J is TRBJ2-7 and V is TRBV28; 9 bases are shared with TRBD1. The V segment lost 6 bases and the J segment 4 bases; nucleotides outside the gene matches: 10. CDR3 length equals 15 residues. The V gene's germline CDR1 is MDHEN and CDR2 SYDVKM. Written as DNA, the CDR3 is TGTGCCAGCAGCCCTAACACAGGGGGCTTATACGAGCAGTACTTC. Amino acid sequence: CASSPNTGGLYEQYF.

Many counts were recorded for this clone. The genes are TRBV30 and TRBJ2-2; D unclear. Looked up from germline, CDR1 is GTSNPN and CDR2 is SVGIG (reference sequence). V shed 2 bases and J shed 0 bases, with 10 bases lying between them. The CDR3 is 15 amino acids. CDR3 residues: CAWSPRSTNTGELFF. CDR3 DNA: TGTGCCTGGAGTCCCCGGAGTACGAACACCGGGGAGCTGTTTTTT.

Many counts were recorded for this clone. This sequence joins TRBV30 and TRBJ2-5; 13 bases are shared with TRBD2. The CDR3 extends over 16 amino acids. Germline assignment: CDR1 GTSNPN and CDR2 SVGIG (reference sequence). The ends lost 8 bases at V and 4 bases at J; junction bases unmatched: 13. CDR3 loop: CAREGLAGSQGETQYF. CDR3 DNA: TGTGCCCGGGAGGGACTAGCGGGATCTCAAGGAGAGACCCAGTACTTC.

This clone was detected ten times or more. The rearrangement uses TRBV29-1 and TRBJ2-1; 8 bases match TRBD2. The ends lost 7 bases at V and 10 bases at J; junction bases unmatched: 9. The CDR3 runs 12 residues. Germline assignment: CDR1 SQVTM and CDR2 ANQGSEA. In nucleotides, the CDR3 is TGCAGCGGTAGGGCCGGGAGGGGAGAGCAGTTCTTC. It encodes CSGRAGRGEQFF.

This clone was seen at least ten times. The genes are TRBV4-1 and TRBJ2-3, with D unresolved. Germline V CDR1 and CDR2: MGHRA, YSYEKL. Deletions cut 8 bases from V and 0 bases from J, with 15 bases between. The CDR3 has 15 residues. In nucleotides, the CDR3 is TGCGCCAGCGAGGTAGCTTGGCGGAGCACAGATACGCAGTATTTT. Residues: CASEVAWRSTDTQYF.

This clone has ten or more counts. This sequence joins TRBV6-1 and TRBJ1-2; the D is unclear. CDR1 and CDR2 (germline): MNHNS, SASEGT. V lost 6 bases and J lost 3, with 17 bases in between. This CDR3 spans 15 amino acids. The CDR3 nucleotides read TGTGCCAGCAGAGGAAGGGAGGGTCTGGACTATGGCTACACCTTC. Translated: CASRGREGLDYGYTF.

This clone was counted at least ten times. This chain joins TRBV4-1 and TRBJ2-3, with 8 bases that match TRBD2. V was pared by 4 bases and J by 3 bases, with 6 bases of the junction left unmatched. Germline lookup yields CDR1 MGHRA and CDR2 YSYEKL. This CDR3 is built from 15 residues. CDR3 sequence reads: CASSPAAGVTDTQYF. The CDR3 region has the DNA TGCGCCAGCAGCCCGGCAGCGGGAGTAACAGATACGCAGTATTTT.

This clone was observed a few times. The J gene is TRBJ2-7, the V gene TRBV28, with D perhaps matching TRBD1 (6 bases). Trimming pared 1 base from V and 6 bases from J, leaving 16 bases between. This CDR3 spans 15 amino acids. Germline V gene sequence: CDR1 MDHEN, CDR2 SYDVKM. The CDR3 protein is CASSLSPGQGTEQYF. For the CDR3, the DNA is TGTGCCAGCAGTTTATCACCGGGACAAGGCACCGAGCAGTACTTC. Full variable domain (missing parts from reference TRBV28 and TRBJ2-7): DVKVTQSSRYLVKRTGEKVFLECVQDMDHENMFWYRQDPGLGLRLIYFSYDVKMKEKGDIPEGYSVSREKKERFSLILESASTNQTSMYLCASSLSPGQGTEQYFGPGTRLTVT.